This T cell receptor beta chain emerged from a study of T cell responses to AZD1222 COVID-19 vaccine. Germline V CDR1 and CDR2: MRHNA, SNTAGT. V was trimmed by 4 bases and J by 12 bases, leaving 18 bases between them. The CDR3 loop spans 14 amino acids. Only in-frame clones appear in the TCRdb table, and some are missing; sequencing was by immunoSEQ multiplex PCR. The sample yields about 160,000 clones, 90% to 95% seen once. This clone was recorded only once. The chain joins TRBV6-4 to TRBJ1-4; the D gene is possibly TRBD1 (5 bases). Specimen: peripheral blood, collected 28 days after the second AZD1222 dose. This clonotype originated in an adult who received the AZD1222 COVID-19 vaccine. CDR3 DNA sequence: TGTGCCAGCAGTGCGGAGGAGGGGCATAGGGAACTGTTTTTT. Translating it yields CASSAEEGHRELFF.